The T cell receptor beta chain under discussion was sequenced for a study of early T cells in non-severe SARS-CoV-2 infection. Across the study: Bulk RNA from unsorted whole blood was sequenced; chains were unpaired. General observations from the study: VDJdb matching, biased toward anti-spike CD8 responses, missed private and CD4 specificities.

V trimming: 3 bases; J trimming: 5 bases; junction bases outside the gene matches: 10. This CDR3 region has 17 residues. In germline, CDR1 is GTSNPN, CDR2 SVGIG (reference sequence). With regard to this clonotype: As yet, its antigen is unknown.

Researchers attached unique molecular identifiers to individual cDNA molecules. TCRdb passed the 5' RACE reads through MiXCR, listing each CDR3 protein once. Among about 27,000 distinct CDR3 sequences listed, more than 4.5% were seen once. This TCR derives from an adult who was a healthcare worker with PCR-confirmed SARS-CoV-2 infection or an uninfected control (not recorded which). V is TRBV30 and J is TRBJ2-1; 13 positions match TRBD2. Source material: whole blood. CDR3 nucleotides: TGTGCCTGGAGAACCTCGCAGGGACTAGCGGGGCACAATGAGCAGTTCTTC. This gives the protein CAWRTSQGLAGHNEQFF.